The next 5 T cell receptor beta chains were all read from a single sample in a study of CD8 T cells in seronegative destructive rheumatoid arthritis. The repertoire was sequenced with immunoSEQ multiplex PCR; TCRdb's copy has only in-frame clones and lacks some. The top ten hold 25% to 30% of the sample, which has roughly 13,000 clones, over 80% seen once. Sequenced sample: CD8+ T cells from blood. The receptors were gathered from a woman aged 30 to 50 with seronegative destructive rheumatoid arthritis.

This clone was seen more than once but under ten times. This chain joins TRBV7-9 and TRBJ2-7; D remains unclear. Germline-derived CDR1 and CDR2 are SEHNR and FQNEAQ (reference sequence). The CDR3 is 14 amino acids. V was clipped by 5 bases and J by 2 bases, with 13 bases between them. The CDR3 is CASSPTTSTYEQYF. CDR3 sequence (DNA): TGTGCCAGCAGCCCGACGACTTCCACCTACGAGCAGTACTTC.

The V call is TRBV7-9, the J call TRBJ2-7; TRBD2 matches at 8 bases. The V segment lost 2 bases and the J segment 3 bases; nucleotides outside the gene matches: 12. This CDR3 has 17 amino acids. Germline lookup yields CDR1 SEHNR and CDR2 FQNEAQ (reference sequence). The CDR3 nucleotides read TGTGCCAGCAGCTTACCTCTGGGTAGCGGGAACAACTACGAGCAGTACTTC. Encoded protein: CASSLPLGSGNNYEQYF.

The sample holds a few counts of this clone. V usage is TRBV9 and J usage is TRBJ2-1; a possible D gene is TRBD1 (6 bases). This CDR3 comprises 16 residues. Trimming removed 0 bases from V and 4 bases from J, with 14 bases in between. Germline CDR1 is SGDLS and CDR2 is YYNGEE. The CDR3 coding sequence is TGTGCCAGCAGCGTAGGAACAGGGTATGGTTACAATGAGCAGTTCTTC. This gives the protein CASSVGTGYGYNEQFF.

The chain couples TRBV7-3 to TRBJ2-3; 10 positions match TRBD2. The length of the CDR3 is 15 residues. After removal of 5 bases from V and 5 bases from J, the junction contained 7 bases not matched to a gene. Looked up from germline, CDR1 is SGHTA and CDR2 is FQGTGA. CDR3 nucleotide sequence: TGTGCCAGCAGCCGATTAGCGGGGGGTGGAGATACGCAGTATTTT. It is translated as CASSRLAGGGDTQYF.

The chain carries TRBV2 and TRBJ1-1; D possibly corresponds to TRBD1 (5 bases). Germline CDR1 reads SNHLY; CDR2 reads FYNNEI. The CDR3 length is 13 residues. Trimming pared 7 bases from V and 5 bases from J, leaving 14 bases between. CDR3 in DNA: TGTGCCAGCACTTCCACAGGTGTTACTGAAGCTTTCTTT. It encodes CASTSTGVTEAFF. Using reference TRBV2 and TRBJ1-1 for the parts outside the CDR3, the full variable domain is EPEVTQTPSHQVTQMGQEVILRCVPISNHLYFYWYRQILGQKVEFLVSFYNNEISEKSEIFDDQFSVERPDGSNFTLKIRSTKLEDSAMYFCASTSTGVTEAFFGQGTRLTVV.